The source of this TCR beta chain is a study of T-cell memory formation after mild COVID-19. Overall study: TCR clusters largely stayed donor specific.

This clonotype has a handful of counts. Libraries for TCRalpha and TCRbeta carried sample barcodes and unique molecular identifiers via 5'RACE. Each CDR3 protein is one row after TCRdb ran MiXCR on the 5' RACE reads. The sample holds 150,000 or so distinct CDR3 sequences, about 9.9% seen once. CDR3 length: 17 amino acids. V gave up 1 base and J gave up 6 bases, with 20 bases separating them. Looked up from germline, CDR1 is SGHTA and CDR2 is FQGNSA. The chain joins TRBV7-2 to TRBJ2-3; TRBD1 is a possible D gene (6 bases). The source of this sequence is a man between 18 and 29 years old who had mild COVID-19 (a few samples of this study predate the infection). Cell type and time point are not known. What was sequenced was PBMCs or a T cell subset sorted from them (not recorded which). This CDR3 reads CASSLVSSGRGEDTQYF. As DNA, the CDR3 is TGTGCCAGCAGCTTAGTCTCTTCGGGCAGGGGAGAGGATACGCAGTATTTT.